The 17 T cell receptor beta chains reported below all come from one sample, sequenced in a study of regulatory T cells in long-lasting Graves disease. Time point of the sample: newly diagnosed GD, antithyroid drugs for less than 3 months. Following extraction of RNA from PBMCs, that RNA was used to make the TCR library. Arm-PCR of CDR3 regions and iRepertoire HTBI primers were the basis on which TCR beta libraries were built. TCRdb itself ran the multiplex PCR reads through MiXCR, one entry per CDR3 protein. The data hold approximately 390,000 distinct CDR3 sequences, with 16% observed a single time. The data also belong to a second study, concerning T cells in Graves' hyperthyroidism and ophthalmopathy.

The sequencing used peripheral blood mononuclear cells (PBMCs), collected at new diagnosis, from a patient treated with antithyroid drugs. All receptors derive from a woman aged 18-30 years with Graves disease.

This clonotype was seen repeatedly, ten times or more. The CDR3 coding sequence is TGTGCCAGCAGTAAAAACACTGAAGCTTTCTTT. This encodes CASSKNTEAFF. This rearrangement joins TRBV2 to TRBJ1-1; D gene unclear. The CDR3 length is 11 residues. Germline V gene lookup returns CDR1 SNHLY and CDR2 FYNNEI. Trimming removed 5 bases from V and 2 bases from J, with 3 bases in between. Full variable domain (missing parts from reference TRBV2 and TRBJ1-1): EPEVTQTPSHQVTQMGQEVILRCVPISNHLYFYWYRQILGQKVEFLVSFYNNEISEKSEIFDDQFSVERPDGSNFTLKIRSTKLEDSAMYFCASSKNTEAFFGQGTRLTVV.

In the case of this clonotype: A far larger clone is a single base away, which makes a read error likely. The V call is TRBV6-2 or TRBV6-3, the J call TRBJ2-1; possibly TRBD1 for D (5 bases). This CDR3 has 12 amino acids. The germline V gene encodes CDR1 MNHEY and CDR2 SVGEGT. CDR3 amino acids: CASSDRENEQLF. The CDR3 DNA sequence: TGTGCCAGCAGTGACAGAGAAAATGAGCAGCTCTTC.

The table lists this clonotype with many counts. The V call is TRBV18, the J call TRBJ1-1; no definite D call. The germline gives CDR1 KGHSH, CDR2 LQKENI. Trimming stripped 1 base from V and 4 bases from J, with 4 bases between. The CDR3 spans 12 residues. CDR3 loop: CASSPRPTEAFF. The DNA of the CDR3 is TGTGCCAGCTCACCACGTCCCACTGAAGCTTTCTTT.

Only a few counts were recorded for this clonotype. As DNA, the CDR3 is TGCGCCAGCAGTGGGGGTGATCGGGCGAAGGAGACCCAGTACTTC. Amino acid sequence: CASSGGDRAKETQYF. The rearrangement joins TRBV5-1 to TRBJ2-5, with D possibly called TRBD1 or TRBD2 (5 bases each). The V and J ends lost 5 bases and 5 bases respectively, with 19 bases between them. Germline V CDR1 and CDR2: SGHRS, YFSETQ. This CDR3 is built from 15 residues.

CDR3 region: CSAILQETQYF. In DNA form, the CDR3 reads TGCAGCGCAATTCTACAAGAGACCCAGTACTTC. The rearrangement links TRBV29-1 to TRBJ2-5; D is undetermined. Germline CDR1 is SQVTM and CDR2 is ANQGSEA. V was shortened by 7 bases and J by 2 bases, with 8 bases between the two germline ends. The CDR3 extends over 11 amino acids.

This clonotype was seen more than once but under ten times. J is TRBJ2-2 and V is TRBV7-2, with D hard to call. Per germline, CDR1 SGHTA and CDR2 FQGNSA. The V gene lost 5 bases and the J gene lost 0 bases, with 10 bases spanning the gap. CDR3 length: 15 amino acids. The CDR3 reads CASSPRRTNTGELFF. DNA for the CDR3: TGTGCCAGCAGCCCCCGGCGGACGAACACCGGGGAGCTGTTTTTT.

There are many counts of this clonotype. Written as DNA, the CDR3 is TGTGCCACCAGTGATTTTCGGGGGGGCCACGGAGATACGCAGTATTTT. Its protein is CATSDFRGGHGDTQYF. The V call is TRBV24-1, the J call TRBJ2-3, with 8 nucleotides matching TRBD2. The CDR3 is 16 amino acids. The V gene's germline CDR1 is KGHDR and CDR2 SFDVKD. Trimming took 1 base from V and 5 from J; bases not matched to a gene: 7.

This clonotype was detected only a few times. The genes are TRBV20-1 and TRBJ1-1; 7 positions agree with TRBD1. This CDR3 is built from 14 residues. Germline V gene data show CDR1 as DFQATT and CDR2 as SNEGSKA (reference sequence). V shed 1 base, J shed 4 bases, and the junction held 6 bases outside the gene matches. The CDR3 protein is CSARGQGRGTEAFF. For the CDR3, the DNA is TGCAGTGCTAGAGGACAGGGCCGGGGCACTGAAGCTTTCTTT.

Details on this clonotype: This is likely an artifact of a read error, given a far larger clone one base away. This rearrangement joins TRBV2 to TRBJ2-7; D remains unclear. The length of the CDR3 is 11 residues. The V gene's germline CDR1 is SNHLY and CDR2 FYNNEI. Trimming took off 7 bases at V and 7 bases at J, with 11 bases between the two ends. This CDR3 is CASMGLNEQYF. In DNA form, the CDR3 reads TGTGCCAGCATGGGGTTGAATGAGCAGTACTTC.

This clonotype was seen a handful of times. V gene TRBV5-1 combines with J gene TRBJ2-1; D is possibly TRBD1 (6 bases). Germline lookup yields CDR1 SGHRS and CDR2 YFSETQ. Between the trimmed V and J ends, which lost 3 bases and 8 bases, there was a span of 15 bases. This CDR3 is 14 amino acids long. This CDR3 is CASSSDSLRDEQFF. CDR3 coding DNA: TGCGCCAGCAGCTCGGACAGTCTTAGGGATGAGCAGTTCTTC.

The chain has TRBV2 and TRBJ2-1; 12 bases are a match to TRBD1. Germline lookup yields CDR1 SNHLY and CDR2 FYNNEI. This CDR3 is built from 14 residues. J lost 10 bases, V lost 7 bases, and 8 bases had no gene match. The CDR3 sequence is CASNPGTGGGEQFF. The CDR3 DNA sequence: TGTGCCAGCAACCCCGGGACAGGGGGCGGGGAGCAGTTCTTC. Filled out from reference TRBV2 and TRBJ2-1, the complete variable domain reads EPEVTQTPSHQVTQMGQEVILRCVPISNHLYFYWYRQILGQKVEFLVSFYNNEISEKSEIFDDQFSVERPDGSNFTLKIRSTKLEDSAMYFCASNPGTGGGEQFFGPGTRLTVL.

V gene TRBV10-2 combines with J gene TRBJ1-1; 11 nucleotides agree with TRBD1. Germline CDR1 is WSHSY and CDR2 is SAAADI. With 7 bases clipped from V and 3 bases from J, the junction kept 7 bases outside the gene matches. This CDR3 region has 15 residues. CDR3 amino acids: CASTRTGGVDTEAFF. The CDR3 coding sequence is TGCGCCAGCACTCGGACAGGGGGCGTCGACACTGAAGCTTTCTTT.

This clonotype was recorded many times. The J gene is TRBJ2-7, the V gene TRBV20-1, with a tentative D call TRBD1 (6 bases). Trimming left V 6 bases short and J 6 bases short, with 18 bases between. Germline V lookup: CDR1 DFQATT, CDR2 SNEGSKA (reference sequence). The CDR3 sequence is 13 residues long. DNA of the CDR3: TGCAGTGCCCAGCCCGTAACAGGGAGCGAGCAGTACTTC. It yields the protein CSAQPVTGSEQYF.

This clonotype was seen repeatedly, ten times or more. V and J are TRBV28 and TRBJ1-6; maybe TRBD1 (5 bases). Trimming pared 3 bases from V and 9 bases from J, leaving 12 bases between. CDR3 length: 14 amino acids. Germline values: CDR1 MDHEN, CDR2 SYDVKM. CDR3: CASSFGREASPLHF. In DNA form, the CDR3 reads TGTGCCAGCAGTTTCGGCAGGGAGGCTTCACCCCTCCACTTT.

In this sample, this clonotype turned up many times. The chain uses TRBV6-2 or TRBV6-3 and TRBJ2-7, with 9 bases aligning to TRBD1. V was pared by 1 base and J by 4 bases, with 8 bases of the junction left unmatched. The CDR3 spans 16 residues. Looked up from germline, CDR1 is MNHEY and CDR2 is SVGEGT. This CDR3 reads CASSYFFWDRDYEQYF. The CDR3 DNA reads as TGTGCCAGCAGTTACTTTTTTTGGGACAGGGATTACGAGCAGTACTTC.

Ten or more counts support this clonotype. The rearrangement links TRBV2 to TRBJ2-1, with 9 bases matching TRBD2. Unmatched junction bases numbered 9, after V lost 6 bases and J lost 9 bases. The CDR3 totals 14 residues. The V gene's germline CDR1 is SNHLY and CDR2 FYNNEI. The chain's CDR3 is CASRPASGVGEQFF. In nucleotides, the CDR3 is TGTGCCAGCAGACCCGCTAGCGGGGTAGGTGAGCAGTTCTTC.

In its sample, this clonotype was seen many times. This sequence joins TRBV20-1 and TRBJ2-5; 11 bases match TRBD2. The CDR3 has 16 residues. V dropped 4 bases and J dropped 4; count of bases not matched to a gene: 11. Germline CDR1 reads DFQATT; CDR2 reads SNEGSKA (reference sequence). The CDR3 loop is CSATRFSGGARETQYF. Written as DNA, the CDR3 is TGCAGTGCTACCAGGTTTAGCGGGGGGGCCAGAGAGACCCAGTACTTC.